The TCR beta chain under discussion was sequenced for a study of blood T cell repertoires in COVID-19. Overall study: Some COVID-19 samples were acute and others convalescent; all came from the United States, Italy and Spain. T cells, B-cell-depleted T cells, or PBMCs provided the cDNA or gDNA that served as material.

CDR3 length: 15 amino acids. The germline V and J ends were trimmed by 4 bases and 3 bases, with 17 bases remaining between them. CDR1 is SGHDT, CDR2 YYEEEE, per germline. Libraries were prepared by immunoSEQ multiplex PCR; TCRdb keeps only in-frame clonotypes and omits some of them. The sample holds under 350,000 clones, around nine tenths seen once. This clonotype was obtained from a man aged 35 to 55 with acute or convalescent COVID-19. Sequencing used peripheral blood. V gene TRBV5-6 combines with J gene TRBJ2-7, with D maybe TRBD2 (6 bases). The CDR3, as DNA: TGTGCCAGCAGCCGCAGGGAAGGGAGGTACTACGAGCAGTACTTC. It is translated as CASSRREGRYYEQYF. Together with reference TRBV5-6 and TRBJ2-7, the CDR3 gives the full variable domain: DAGVTQSPTHLIKTRGQQVTLRCSPKSGHDTVSWYQQALGQGPQFIFQYYEEEERQRGNFPDRFSGHQFPNYSSELNVNALLLGDSALYLCASSRREGRYYEQYFGPGTRLTVT.